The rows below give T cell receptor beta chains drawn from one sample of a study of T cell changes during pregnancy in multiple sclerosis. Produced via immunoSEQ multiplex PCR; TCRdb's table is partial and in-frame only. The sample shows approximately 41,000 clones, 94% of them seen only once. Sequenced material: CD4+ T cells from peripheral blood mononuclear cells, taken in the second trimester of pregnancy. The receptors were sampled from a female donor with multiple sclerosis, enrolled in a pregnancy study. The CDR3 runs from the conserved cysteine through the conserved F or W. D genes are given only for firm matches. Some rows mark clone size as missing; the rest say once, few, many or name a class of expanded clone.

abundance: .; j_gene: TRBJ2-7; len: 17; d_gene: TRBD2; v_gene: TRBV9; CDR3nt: TGTGCCAGCAGCGTAGGACCGGGCGGGAGCGCATCCTACGAGCAGTACTTC; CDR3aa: CASSVGPGGSASYEQYF
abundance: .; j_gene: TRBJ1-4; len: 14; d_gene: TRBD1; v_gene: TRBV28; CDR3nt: TGTGCCACCAATGAGGTTAACAGGGGAGAGAAACTGTTTTTT; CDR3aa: CATNEVNRGEKLFF
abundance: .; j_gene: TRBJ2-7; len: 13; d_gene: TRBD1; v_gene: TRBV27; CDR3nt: TGTGCCAGCAAAGGGACAGTAGCCTACGAGCAGTACTTC; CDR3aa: CASKGTVAYEQYF
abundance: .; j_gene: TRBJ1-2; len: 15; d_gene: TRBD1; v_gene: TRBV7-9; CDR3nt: TGTGCCAGCAGCGCCCACAGCCGGGACAGGGATGGCTACACCTTC; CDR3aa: CASSAHSRDRDGYTF
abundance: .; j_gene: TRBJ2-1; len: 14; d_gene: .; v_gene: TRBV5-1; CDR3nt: TGCGCCAGCAGCTTGGGACAGAATTACCATGAGCAGTTCTTC; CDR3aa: CASSLGQNYHEQFF
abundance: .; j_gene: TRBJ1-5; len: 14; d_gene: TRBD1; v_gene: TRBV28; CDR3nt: TGTGCCACCACCCCGGACAGGAGAAATCAGCCCCAGCATTTT; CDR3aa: CATTPDRRNQPQHF
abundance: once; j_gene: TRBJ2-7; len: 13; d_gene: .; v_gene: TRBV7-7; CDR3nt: TGTGCCAGCAGCTTAGGAGGTGGATACGAGCAGTACTTC; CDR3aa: CASSLGGGYEQYF
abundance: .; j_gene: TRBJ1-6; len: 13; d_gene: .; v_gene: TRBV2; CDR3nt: TGTGCCAGCAGTGGCGAAGCGGATTCACCCCTCCACTTT; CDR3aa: CASSGEADSPLHF
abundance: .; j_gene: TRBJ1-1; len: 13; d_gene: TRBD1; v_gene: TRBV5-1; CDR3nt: TGCGCCAGCAGACCGACAGGGGCCCCCGTCGCTTTCTTT; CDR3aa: CASRPTGAPVAFF
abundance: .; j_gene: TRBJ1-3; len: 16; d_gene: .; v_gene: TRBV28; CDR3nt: TGTGCCAGCAGTTCACCCCCCACAGGGACTGGAAACACCATATATTTT; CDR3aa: CASSSPPTGTGNTIYF
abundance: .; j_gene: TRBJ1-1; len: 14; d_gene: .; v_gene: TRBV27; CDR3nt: TGTGCCAGCAGCCGCGGACAGCGGAACACTGAAGCTTTCTTT; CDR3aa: CASSRGQRNTEAFF
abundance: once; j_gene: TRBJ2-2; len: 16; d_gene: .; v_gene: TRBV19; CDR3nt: TGTGCCAGCGCGGGGAGGGGGGGGGCGAACACCGGGGAGCTGTTTTTT; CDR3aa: CASAGRGGANTGELFF
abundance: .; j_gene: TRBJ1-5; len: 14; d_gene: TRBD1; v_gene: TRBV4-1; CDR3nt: TGCGCCAGCAGCGGGACAGTTAGCAATCAGCCCCAGCATTTT; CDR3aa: CASSGTVSNQPQHF
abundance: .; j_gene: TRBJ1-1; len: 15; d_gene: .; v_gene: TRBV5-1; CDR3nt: TGCGCCAGCAGCTTGGAACAGGCCGGGAGCACTGAAGCTTTCTTT; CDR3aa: CASSLEQAGSTEAFF
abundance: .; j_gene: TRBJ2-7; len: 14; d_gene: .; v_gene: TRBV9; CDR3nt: TGTGCCAGCAGCGTGGCGGGACTCTCCTACGAGCAGTACTTC; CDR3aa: CASSVAGLSYEQYF
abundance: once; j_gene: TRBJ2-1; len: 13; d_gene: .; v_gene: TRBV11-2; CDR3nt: TGTGCCAGCAGCTTAAGCGGAAACAATGAGCAGTTCTTC; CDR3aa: CASSLSGNNEQFF
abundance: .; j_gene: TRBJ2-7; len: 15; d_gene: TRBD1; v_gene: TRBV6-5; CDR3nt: TGTGCCAGCAGTTACACCGGGACAGGGAACTACGAGCAGTACTTC; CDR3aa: CASSYTGTGNYEQYF
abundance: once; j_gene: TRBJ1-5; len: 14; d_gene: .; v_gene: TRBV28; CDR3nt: TGTGCCAGCAGCGACGGGTATAGCAATCAGCCCCAGCATTTT; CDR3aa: CASSDGYSNQPQHF
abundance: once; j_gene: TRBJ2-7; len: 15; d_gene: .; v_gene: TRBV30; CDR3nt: TGTGCCTGGAGTGTTGCCGGCGCGACATCCTACGAGCAGTACTTC; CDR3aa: CAWSVAGATSYEQYF
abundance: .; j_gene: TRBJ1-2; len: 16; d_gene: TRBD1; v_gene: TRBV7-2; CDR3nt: TGTGCCAGCAGCTTAGGAGACAGGGGCCCTAACTATGGCTACACCTTC; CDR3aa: CASSLGDRGPNYGYTF
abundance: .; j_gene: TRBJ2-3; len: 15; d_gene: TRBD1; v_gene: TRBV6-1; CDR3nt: TGTGCCAGCAGTGGGGGACAGGTGCGGGCAGATACGCAGTATTTT; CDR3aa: CASSGGQVRADTQYF
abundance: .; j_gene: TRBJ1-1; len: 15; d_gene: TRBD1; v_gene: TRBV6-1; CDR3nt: TGTGCCAGCTTAGACAGGGGCCTGTCGAACACTGAAGCTTTCTTT; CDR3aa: CASLDRGLSNTEAFF
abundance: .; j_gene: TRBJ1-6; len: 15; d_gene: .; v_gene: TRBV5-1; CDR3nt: TGCGCCAGCAGCTTGGTTGGAGGGAGGAGTTCACCCCTCCACTTT; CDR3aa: CASSLVGGRSSPLHF
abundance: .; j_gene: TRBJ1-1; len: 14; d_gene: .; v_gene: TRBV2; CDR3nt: TGTGCCAGCAGAATGACAATAGGGAACACTGAAGCTTTCTTT; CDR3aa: CASRMTIGNTEAFF
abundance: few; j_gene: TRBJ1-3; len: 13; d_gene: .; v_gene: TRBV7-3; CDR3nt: TGTGCCAGCAGCCCCTCTGAGGGAAACACCATATATTTT; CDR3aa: CASSPSEGNTIYF
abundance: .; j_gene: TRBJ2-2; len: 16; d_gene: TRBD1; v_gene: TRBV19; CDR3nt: TGTGCCAGTAGTATGTTCCGGGACAGGGGGACCGGGGAGCTGTTTTTT; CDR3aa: CASSMFRDRGTGELFF
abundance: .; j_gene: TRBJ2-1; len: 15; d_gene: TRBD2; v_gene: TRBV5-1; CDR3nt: TGCGCCAGCAGCTTGGAGGGGCGGGGGTACAATGAGCAGTTCTTC; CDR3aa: CASSLEGRGYNEQFF
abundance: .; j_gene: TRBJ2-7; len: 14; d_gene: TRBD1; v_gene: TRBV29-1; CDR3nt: TGCAGCGTTGGGTACGGGGGACAGGGGCTCGAGCAGTACTTC; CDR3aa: CSVGYGGQGLEQYF
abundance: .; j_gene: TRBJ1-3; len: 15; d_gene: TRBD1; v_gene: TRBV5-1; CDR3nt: TGCGCCAGCAGCCCGAACAGGGGGCCAGGAAACACCATATATTTT; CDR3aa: CASSPNRGPGNTIYF
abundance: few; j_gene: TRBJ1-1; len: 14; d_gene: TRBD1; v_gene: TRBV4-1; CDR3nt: TGCGCCAGCAGCCATATACGACAGGGGCCTGGAGCTTTCTTT; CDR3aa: CASSHIRQGPGAFF
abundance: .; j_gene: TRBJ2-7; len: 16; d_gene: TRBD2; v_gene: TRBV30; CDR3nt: TGTGCCTGGAGAGATAAGGTAGCGGGACGCTCCTACGAGCAGTACTTC; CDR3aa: CAWRDKVAGRSYEQYF
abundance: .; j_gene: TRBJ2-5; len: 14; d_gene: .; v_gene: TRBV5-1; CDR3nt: TGCGCCAGCAGCTTGGCCACTAGTCGCGAGACCCAGTACTTC; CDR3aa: CASSLATSRETQYF
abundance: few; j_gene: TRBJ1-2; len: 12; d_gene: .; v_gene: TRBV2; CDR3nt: TGTGCCAGCAGCCAACAGGGCTATGGCTACACCTTC; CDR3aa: CASSQQGYGYTF
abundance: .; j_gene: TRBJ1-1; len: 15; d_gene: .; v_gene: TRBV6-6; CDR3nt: TGTGCCAGCATCCCCGGGCGGGGGGCGCGGACTGAAGCTTTCTTT; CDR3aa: CASIPGRGARTEAFF
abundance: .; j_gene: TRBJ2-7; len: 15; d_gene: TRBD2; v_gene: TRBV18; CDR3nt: TGTGCCAGCTCACCAGGGGCGGGAGGACGATACGAGCAGTACTTC; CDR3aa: CASSPGAGGRYEQYF
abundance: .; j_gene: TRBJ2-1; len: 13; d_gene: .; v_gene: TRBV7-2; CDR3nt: TGTGCCAGCAGCCGGGTGGCCGTCTATGAGCAGTTCTTC; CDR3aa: CASSRVAVYEQFF
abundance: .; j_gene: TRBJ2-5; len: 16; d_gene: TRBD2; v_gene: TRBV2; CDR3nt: TGTGCCAGCAGTTTACATAGCGGGGGGCTAGGAGAGACCCAGTACTTC; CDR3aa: CASSLHSGGLGETQYF
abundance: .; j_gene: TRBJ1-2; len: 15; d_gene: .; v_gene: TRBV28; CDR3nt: TGTGCCAGCAGTCCCCTACCGGGAGTCGGGGATGGCTACACCTTC; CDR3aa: CASSPLPGVGDGYTF
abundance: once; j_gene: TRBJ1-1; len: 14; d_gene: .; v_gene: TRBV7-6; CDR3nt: TGTGCCAGCAGCCCCTCTGGGGGGGCCACTGAAGCTTTCTTT; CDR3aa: CASSPSGGATEAFF
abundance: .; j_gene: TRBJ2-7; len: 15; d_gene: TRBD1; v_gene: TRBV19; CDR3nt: TGTGCCAGTAGTATAGGCTGGGACAGGGGCCACGAGCAGTACTTC; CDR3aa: CASSIGWDRGHEQYF